This T cell receptor beta chain was captured by sequencing in a study of response to subunit inactivated influenza vaccine. General observations from the study: Authors suggested each seasonal flu vaccination may recruit only limited numbers of new T cells.

From the RT-PCR reads, TCRdb called clonotypes with MiXCR, one entry per CDR3 protein. The sample shows about 700,000 distinct CDR3 sequences, approximately 14% of them seen only once. With regard to this clonotype: The antigen is undetermined.

This clonotype was obtained from a man in his forties or fifties who received an inactivated influenza vaccine. Sequencing was performed on PBMCs from blood, taken approximately 15 days before vaccination.

The CDR3 sequence: CASSRRGEGLSDTQYF. The CDR3 DNA reads TGTGCCAGCAGTCGACGGGGGGAGGGCCTTTCAGATACGCAGTATTTT. The rearrangement links TRBV12-3 or TRBV12-4 to TRBJ2-3; 7 nucleotides align to TRBD2. This CDR3 region has 16 residues. V lost 5 bases and J lost 4; bases outside the gene matches: 12.